The 8 T cell receptor beta chains given below trace back to one sample, sequenced in a study of cytomegalovirus exposure and HLA in healthy donors. TCRdb's table, derived via immunoSEQ multiplex PCR, lists solely in-frame clones and lacks some. Seen here are under 95,000 clones, roughly 94% observed once, and the top ten hold about 3.6%. The sample comprised PBMCs. These receptors were collected from a woman younger than 35 in good health and CMV-seropositive.

The CDR3 DNA follows: TGTGCCAGTTACTCCGGACTAGCGGGAGCTCGTGATGAGCAGTTCTTC. This sequence encodes CASYSGLAGARDEQFF. The rearrangement joins TRBV28 to TRBJ2-1, with 13 bases matching TRBD2. Germline values: CDR1 MDHEN, CDR2 SYDVKM. Trimming took 9 bases from V and 8 from J; bases not matched to a gene: 13. The CDR3 covers 16 residues.

The V gene is TRBV14, the J gene TRBJ2-5; tentative D call: TRBD1 (6 bases). The V end was cut by 2 bases, the J end by 5 bases, with 15 bases between. The length of the CDR3 is 15 residues. CDR1 and CDR2 from the germline V gene are SGHDN and FVKESK. The CDR3 here is CASSQSLDRRETQYF. The DNA for the CDR3 is TGTGCCAGCAGCCAAAGCTTAGACAGGAGGGAGACCCAGTACTTC. Looking up the rest from reference TRBV14 and TRBJ2-5 gives the full variable domain: EAGVTQFPSHSVIEKGQTVTLRCDPISGHDNLYWYRRVMGKEIKFLLHFVKESKQDESGMPNNRFLAERTGGTYSTLKVQPAELEDSGVYFCASSQSLDRRETQYFGPGTRLLVL.

A single count supports this clone. The chain has TRBV7-7 and TRBJ2-2; tentatively, D is TRBD1 (6 bases). The germline CDR1 and CDR2 sequences are SSHAT and FNYEAQ (reference sequence). Trimming shortened V by 5 bases and J by 0 bases, and 10 bases separated the two germline ends. CDR3 length equals 15 residues. As DNA, the CDR3 is TGTGCCAGCAGCCTAGGGACACCGAACACCGGGGAGCTGTTTTTT. It yields the protein CASSLGTPNTGELFF.

The chain is built from TRBV7-2 and TRBJ2-1; 11 nucleotides align to TRBD2. V lost 2 bases to trimming and J lost 4 bases; unmatched junction nucleotides: 4. CDR1 and CDR2 from the germline V gene are SGHTA and FQGNSA. CDR3 length equals 16 residues. CDR3 sequence reads: CASSLRPSGGYNEQFF. The CDR3 DNA reads as TGTGCCAGCAGCTTAAGGCCTAGCGGGGGGTACAATGAGCAGTTCTTC.

This chain connects TRBV5-6 to TRBJ2-5; 8 nucleotides agree with TRBD1. Germline CDR1 and CDR2: SGHDT and YYEEEE. This CDR3 region has 17 residues. Trimming cost V 1 base and J 2 bases; bases outside gene matches: 10. The CDR3 DNA is TGTGCCAGCAGCTTGCTTATTGGGGACAGGCTACAAGAGACCCAGTACTTC. Protein: CASSLLIGDRLQETQYF.

The chain recombines TRBV4-2 with TRBJ1-2; tentative D call: TRBD1 (6 bases). This CDR3 comprises 13 residues. V was shortened by 4 bases and J by 8 bases, with 14 bases between the two germline ends. CDR1 LGHNA and CDR2 YNFKEQ come from the germline V gene. CDR3 region: CASSPPGQRGYTF. CDR3 nucleotide sequence: TGTGCCAGCAGCCCTCCGGGACAACGAGGCTACACCTTC.

The chain combines TRBV5-8 with TRBJ2-7; 8 nucleotides line up with TRBD2. The CDR3 runs 13 residues. Per germline, CDR1 SGHTS and CDR2 YDEGEE. V lost 7 bases to trimming and J lost 2 bases; unmatched junction nucleotides: 5. The CDR3 region has the DNA TGTGCCAGCGGGACTAGTGAAGCCTACGAGCAGTACTTC. This sequence encodes CASGTSEAYEQYF. Using reference TRBV5-8 and TRBJ2-7 for the parts outside the CDR3, the full variable domain is EAGVTQSPTHLIKTRGQQATLRCSPISGHTSVYWYQQALGLGLQFLLWYDEGEERNRGNFPPRFSGRQFPNYSSELNVNALELEDSALYLCASGTSEAYEQYFGPGTRLTVT.

This clone was seen a few times. This chain connects TRBV7-2 to TRBJ1-1, with a possible D match to TRBD1 (5 bases). V lost 3 bases and J lost 2, with 10 bases in between. Looked up from germline, CDR1 is SGHTA and CDR2 is FQGNSA. This CDR3 contains 14 residues. CDR3 in DNA: TGTGCCAGCAGCTTGATAAGGGGAAACACTGAAGCTTTCTTT. Its translation is CASSLIRGNTEAFF. The whole variable domain, remainder taken from reference TRBV7-2 and TRBJ1-1, is GAGVSQSPSNKVTEKGKDVELRCDPISGHTALYWYRQSLGQGLEFLIYFQGNSAPDKSGLPSDRFSAERTGGSVSTLTIQRTQQEDSAVYLCASSLIRGNTEAFFGQGTRLTVV.